The entry that follows covers one T cell receptor (beta chain) sequence. The sample comes from a study of OX40 agonist ivuxolimab in advanced cancers. Germline CDR1 is SQVTM and CDR2 is ANQGSEA. V was cut by 7 bases and J by 3 bases, with 15 bases left in between. The CDR3 covers 13 residues. Assay: immunoSEQ multiplex PCR; the TCRdb copy retains only in-frame clones and omits some. The repertoire includes about 51,000 clones, approximately 80% of them detected once, and over 2% sits in the top ten. Specimen: CD4+ or CD8+ T cells sorted from blood, collected in a trial of the OX40 agonist ivuxolimab. The TCR originated in an adult with an advanced solid tumor such as melanoma, head and neck, liver or kidney cancer. J is TRBJ1-2 and V is TRBV29-1, with D unclear. The CDR3 reads CSAVGSIDYGYTF. The DNA of the CDR3 is TGCAGCGCCGTGGGGTCCATAGACTATGGCTACACCTTC. Full variable domain (remainder filled in from reference TRBV29-1 and TRBJ1-2): SAVISQKPSRDICQRGTSLTIQCQVDSQVTMMFWYRQQPGQSLTLIATANQGSEATYESGFVIDKFPISRPNLTFSTLTVSNMSPEDSSIYLCSAVGSIDYGYTFGSGTRLTVV.